Below are 4 T cell receptor beta chains sequenced from a single sample in a study of blood T cell repertoires in COVID-19. Assay used: immunoSEQ multiplex PCR; TCRdb lists only in-frame clones, some missing. The sample has roughly 350,000 clones; 92% are singletons. Input material: PBMCs or T cells enriched from blood (not recorded which). Receptor source: a woman aged 25 to 39 who had recovered from COVID-19.

The chain has TRBV19 and TRBJ1-4, with TRBD1 matching over 7 bases. Trimming at V came to 3 bases and at J to 8 bases, leaving 6 bases not matched to a gene. Germline lookup yields CDR1 LNHDA and CDR2 SQIVND (reference sequence). The CDR3 loop spans 14 amino acids. The CDR3 DNA is TGTGCCAGTAGTATCAACAGGGGTGGGGAAAAACTGTTTTTT. It specifies CASSINRGGEKLFF. The whole variable domain, remainder taken from reference TRBV19 and TRBJ1-4, is DGGITQSPKYLFRKEGQNVTLSCEQNLNHDAMYWYRQDPGQGLRLIYYSQIVNDFQKGDIAEGYSVSREKKESFPLTVTSAQKNPTAFYLCASSINRGGEKLFFGSGTQLSVL.

The V and J genes are TRBV30 and TRBJ1-6; TRBD1 matches at 8 bases. The CDR3 contains 15 residues. V dropped 1 base and J dropped 5; count of bases not matched to a gene: 4. In germline, CDR1 is GTSNPN, CDR2 SVGIG (reference sequence). The CDR3 reads CAWSAMDRDNSPLHF. The DNA of the CDR3 is TGTGCCTGGAGTGCGATGGACAGGGATAATTCACCCCTCCACTTT.

V usage is TRBV19 and J usage is TRBJ2-2; 7 bases match TRBD2. The CDR3 length is 15 residues. Germline CDR1 is LNHDA and CDR2 is SQIVND (reference sequence). Unmatched junction bases numbered 4, after V lost 5 bases and J lost 1 base. The CDR3 DNA is TGTGCCAGTAGTCGGGCTAGCGGGAACACCGGGGAGCTGTTTTTT. Translation gives CASSRASGNTGELFF.

This chain uses TRBV5-1 with TRBJ2-1; D is possibly TRBD2 (6 bases). Trimming removed 3 bases from V and 2 bases from J, with 15 bases in between. In germline, CDR1 is SGHRS, CDR2 YFSETQ. There are 16 residues in the CDR3. CDR3 coding DNA: TGCGCCAGCAGCTGGGGGACTCCATATACCTACAATGAGCAGTTCTTC. This sequence encodes CASSWGTPYTYNEQFF.